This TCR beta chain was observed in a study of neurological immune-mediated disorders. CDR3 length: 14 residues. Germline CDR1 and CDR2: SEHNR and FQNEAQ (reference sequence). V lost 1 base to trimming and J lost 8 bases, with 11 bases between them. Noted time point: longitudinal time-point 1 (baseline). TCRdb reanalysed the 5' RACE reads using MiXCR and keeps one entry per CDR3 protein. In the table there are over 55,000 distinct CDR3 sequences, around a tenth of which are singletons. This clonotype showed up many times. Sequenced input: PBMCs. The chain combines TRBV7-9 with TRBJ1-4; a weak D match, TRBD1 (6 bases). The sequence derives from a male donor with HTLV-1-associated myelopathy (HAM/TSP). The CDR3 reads CASSLGGADEKLFF. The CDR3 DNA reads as TGTGCCAGCAGCTTAGGGGGGGCGGACGAAAAACTGTTTTTT. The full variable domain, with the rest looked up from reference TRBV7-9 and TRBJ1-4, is DTGVSQNPRHKITKRGQNVTFRCDPISEHNRLYWYRQTLGQGPEFLTYFQNEAQLEKSRLLSDRFSAERPKGSFSTLEIQRTEQGDSAMYLCASSLGGADEKLFFGSGTQLSVL.